This T cell receptor beta chain stems from a study of T cell responses to AZD1222 COVID-19 vaccine. The repertoire was sequenced with immunoSEQ multiplex PCR; TCRdb's copy has only in-frame clones and lacks some. The profile shows some 120,000 clones, 65% to 90% of them singletons. J lost 3 bases, V lost 5 bases, and 16 bases had no gene match. The CDR3 contains 17 residues. Germline CDR1 reads MNHEY; CDR2 reads SMNVEV (reference sequence). The receptor was derived from an adult who received the AZD1222 COVID-19 vaccine. This material consisted of peripheral blood, taken 28 days after the second AZD1222 dose. V gene TRBV27 combines with J gene TRBJ2-7, with 7 bases that match TRBD1. CDR3 DNA sequence: TGTGCCAGCAGTCTGATCGGGACAGCCCAATTCTTCTACGAGCAGTACTTC. Protein product: CASSLIGTAQFFYEQYF.